This T cell receptor beta chain is from a study of blood T cells in healthy people across ages. Combining a sample-barcoded 5' primer with a J-beta primer mix, a second PCR ran for roughly 7 to 11 cycles. TCRdb analysed the 5' RACE reads with MiXCR anew, one entry per CDR3 protein. The sample lists around 970,000 distinct CDR3 sequences, about 51% occurring once. The germline CDR1 and CDR2 sequences are DFQATT and SNEGSKA (reference sequence). This CDR3 comprises 15 residues. Between the trimmed V and J ends, which lost 2 bases and 0 bases, there was a span of 11 bases. Sequences were obtained from blood. This clonotype was sampled from a woman aged 60-70 years in good health. This chain joins TRBV20-1 and TRBJ2-1; D not resolved. As DNA, the CDR3 is TGCAGTGCTAGATCTGGCGGCAGCTCCTACAATGAGCAGTTCTTC. This translates into CSARSGGSSYNEQFF.